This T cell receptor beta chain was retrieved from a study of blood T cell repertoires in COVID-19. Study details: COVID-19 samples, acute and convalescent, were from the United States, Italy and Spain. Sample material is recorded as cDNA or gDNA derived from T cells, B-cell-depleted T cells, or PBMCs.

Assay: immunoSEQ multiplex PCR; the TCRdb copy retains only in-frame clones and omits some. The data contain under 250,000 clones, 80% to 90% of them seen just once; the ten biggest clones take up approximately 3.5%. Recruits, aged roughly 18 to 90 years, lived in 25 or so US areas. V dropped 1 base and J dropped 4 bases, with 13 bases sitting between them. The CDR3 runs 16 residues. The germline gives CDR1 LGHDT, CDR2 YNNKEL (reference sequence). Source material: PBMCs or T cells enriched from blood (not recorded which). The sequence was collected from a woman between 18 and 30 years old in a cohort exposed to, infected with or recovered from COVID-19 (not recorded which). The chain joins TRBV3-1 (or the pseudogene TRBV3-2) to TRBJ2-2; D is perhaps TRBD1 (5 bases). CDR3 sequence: CASSQGADSVTGELFF. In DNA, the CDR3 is TGTGCCAGCAGCCAAGGCGCAGACAGCGTCACCGGGGAGCTGTTTTTT.